The 18 T cell receptor beta chains below come from one sample, sequenced in a study of T cells expressing NK-cell markers. For each CDR3 protein, TCRdb gives one entry from its re-call of the 5' RACE reads, without DNA. This repertoire comprises a few hundred thousand distinct CDR3 sequences; its ten largest clones make up 1.4%. Sequencing was done on a sample of blood T cells: a sorted CD56 or NKG2C T cell subset, CD4+ or CD8+ T cells, or bulk PBMC T cells (not recorded which). These receptors all stem from a woman between 45 and 65 years old in good health.

This CDR3 reads CSVGSSYGYTF. The rearrangement joins TRBV29-1 to TRBJ1-2. The CDR3 sequence is 11 residues long. Germline assignment: CDR1 SQVTM and CDR2 ANQGSEA.

This sequence joins TRBV10-3 and TRBJ2-7. This CDR3 has 13 residues. Per the germline V gene, CDR1 is ENHRY and CDR2 is SYGVKD. CDR3: CAISDFSSYEQYF.

This chain links TRBV5-1 with TRBJ1-2; the D call from TCRdb, TRBD1, cannot be confirmed without DNA. This CDR3 has 18 amino acids. CDR1 SGHRS and CDR2 YFSETQ come from the germline V gene. The CDR3 loop reads CASSLASGQPTSNYGYTF.

The rearrangement links TRBV2 to TRBJ2-1. The CDR3 runs 14 residues. The germline V gene has CDR1 SNHLY and CDR2 FYNNEI. The chain's CDR3 is CARSYTTTYNEQFF.

This sequence joins TRBV12-3 or TRBV12-4 and TRBJ2-5; the TRBD2 assignment by TCRdb is unverifiable without DNA. The CDR3 extends over 12 amino acids. The CDR3 sequence is CATASGRGTQYF.

This chain links TRBV12-3 or TRBV12-4 with TRBJ2-1; TCRdb lists TRBD2, though no DNA is available to test this call. The CDR3 is made up of 17 amino acids. The CDR3 loop is CASSFYSGTPRGNEQFF.

The chain has TRBV12-3 or TRBV12-4 and TRBJ2-4; the TRBD1 assignment by TCRdb is unverifiable without DNA. The CDR3 is made up of 15 amino acids. This CDR3 is CASSVGQLAKNIQYF.

The chain employs TRBV6-5 and TRBJ2-1; the D call from TCRdb, TRBD1, cannot be confirmed without DNA. The CDR3 is 16 amino acids. In germline, CDR1 is MNHEY, CDR2 SVGAGI. The CDR3 loop reads CASSSEGGVTYNEQFF.

V gene TRBV5-5 combines with J gene TRBJ1-2; there is no DNA to check the TCRdb D call of TRBD1. The CDR3 covers 17 residues. Germline V gene sequence: CDR1 SGHKS, CDR2 YYEKEE (reference sequence). This chain's CDR3 is CASSWAVGQGALYGYTF.

This CDR3 is CASRILAGGHEQFF. This rearrangement joins TRBV19 to TRBJ2-1; as DNA is missing, the TRBD2 call by TCRdb cannot be tested. CDR3 length: 14 residues. The germline CDR1 and CDR2 sequences are LNHDA and SQIVND (reference sequence).

The CDR3 spells CSASPTSGHRRQFF. The chain carries TRBV20-1 and TRBJ2-1; lacking DNA, the TRBD2 call made by TCRdb goes unchecked. The germline V gene has CDR1 DFQATT and CDR2 SNEGSKA (reference sequence). The CDR3 spans 14 residues.

The chain carries TRBV9 and TRBJ2-2. Germline values: CDR1 SGDLS, CDR2 YYNGEE. The CDR3 has 15 residues. CDR3: CASSGRPRNTGELFF.

V is TRBV20-1 and J is TRBJ2-5; the D gene TCRdb calls, TRBD2, cannot be checked with no DNA. Per germline, CDR1 DFQATT and CDR2 SNEGSKA (reference sequence). This CDR3 region has 14 residues. The CDR3 loop is CSALLSGSGETQYF.

The gene calls are TRBV12-3 or TRBV12-4 and TRBJ2-5; there is no DNA to check the TCRdb D call of TRBD2. This CDR3 region has 19 residues. CDR3 amino acids: CASSLWASGRREAGETQYF.

This chain joins TRBV21-1 and TRBJ2-3; the D call from TCRdb, TRBD1, cannot be confirmed without DNA. TRBV21-1 is described as a pseudogene. This CDR3 is 16 amino acids long. The CDR3 sequence is CASSKAEVGGPDTQYF.

The rearrangement joins TRBV7-9 to TRBJ2-1; checking the TCRdb D call of TRBD1 is not possible without DNA. CDR1 is SEHNR and CDR2 is FQNEAQ in the germline V gene (reference sequence). The CDR3 sequence is 18 residues long. CDR3 sequence reads: CASSLSTNRGSSYNEQFF.

This chain connects TRBV5-1 to TRBJ1-2; without DNA, the TCRdb call of TRBD1 cannot be checked. CDR3 length: 17 residues. Germline CDR1 reads SGHRS; CDR2 reads YFSETQ. The CDR3 sequence: CASSLSPGGSANYGYTF.

The chain has TRBV12-3 or TRBV12-4 and TRBJ1-5; without DNA, the TCRdb call of TRBD1 cannot be checked. The CDR3 is 14 amino acids. The chain's CDR3 is CASNPAGGNQPQHF.